The following is a T cell receptor (beta chain) sequence with its context. Both 60 Vbeta primers and 13 Jbeta primers went into the PCR. Assay: immunoSEQ multiplex PCR; the TCRdb copy retains only in-frame clones and omits some. In the table there are 110,000 to 150,000 clones, around 80% of which are singletons. The data belong to a study of cytomegalovirus exposure and HLA in healthy donors. CDR3 length: 11 amino acids. V lost 4 bases to trimming and J lost 7 bases, with 5 bases between them. Germline-derived CDR1 and CDR2 are LNHDA and SQIVND (reference sequence). The sample taken for sequencing was PBMCs. The chain combines TRBV19 with TRBJ2-1, with D tentatively TRBD1 (5 bases). The origin of this receptor is a boy between 2 and 15 years old in good health and CMV-seronegative. The CDR3 coding sequence is TGTGCCAGTAGTAACAGGAATGAGCAGTTCTTC. Translation: CASSNRNEQFF.